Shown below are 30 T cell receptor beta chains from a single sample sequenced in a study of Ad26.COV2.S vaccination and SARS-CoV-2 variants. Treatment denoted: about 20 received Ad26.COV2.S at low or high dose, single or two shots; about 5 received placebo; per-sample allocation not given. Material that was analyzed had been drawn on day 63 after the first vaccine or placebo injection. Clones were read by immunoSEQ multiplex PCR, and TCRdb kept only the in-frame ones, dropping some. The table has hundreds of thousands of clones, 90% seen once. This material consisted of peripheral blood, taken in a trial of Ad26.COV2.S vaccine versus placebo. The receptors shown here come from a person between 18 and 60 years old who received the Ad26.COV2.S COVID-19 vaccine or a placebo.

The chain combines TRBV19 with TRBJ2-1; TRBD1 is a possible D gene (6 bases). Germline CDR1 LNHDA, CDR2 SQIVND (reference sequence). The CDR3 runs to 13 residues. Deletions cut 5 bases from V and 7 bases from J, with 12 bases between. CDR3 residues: CASSSYRDNEQFF. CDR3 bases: TGTGCCAGTAGTTCATACAGGGATAATGAGCAGTTCTTC.

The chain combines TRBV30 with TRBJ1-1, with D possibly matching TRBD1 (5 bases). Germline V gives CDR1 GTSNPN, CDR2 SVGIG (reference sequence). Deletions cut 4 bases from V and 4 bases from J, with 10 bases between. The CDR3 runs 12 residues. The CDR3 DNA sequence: TGTGCCTGGACAACAGGACCCACTGAAGCTTTCTTT. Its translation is CAWTTGPTEAFF.

The CDR3 reads CASSFPPPSSYNEQFF. The CDR3 DNA reads TGCGCCAGCAGCTTTCCACCCCCTAGCTCCTACAATGAGCAGTTCTTC. This chain uses TRBV5-1 with TRBJ2-1; D remains ambiguous. Trimming pared 2 bases from V and 0 bases from J, leaving 12 bases between. The germline V gene has CDR1 SGHRS and CDR2 YFSETQ. This CDR3 contains 16 residues.

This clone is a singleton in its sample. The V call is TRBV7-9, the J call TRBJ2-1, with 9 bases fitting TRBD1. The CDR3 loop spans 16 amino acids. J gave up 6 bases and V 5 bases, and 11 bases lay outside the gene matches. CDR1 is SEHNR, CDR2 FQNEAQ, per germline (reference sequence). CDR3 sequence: CASSNPGTGYANEQFF. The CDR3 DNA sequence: TGTGCCAGCAGCAACCCCGGGACAGGGTATGCCAATGAGCAGTTCTTC.

This chain's CDR3 is CAWSVRMLSGYTF. CDR3 in DNA: TGTGCCTGGAGTGTCAGAATGCTCAGTGGCTACACCTTC. V usage is TRBV30 and J usage is TRBJ1-2; unclear D gene. CDR1 is GTSNPN and CDR2 is SVGIG in the germline V gene (reference sequence). With 0 bases removed from V and 7 bases from J, the gap between germline ends came to 12 bases. The CDR3 is 13 amino acids.

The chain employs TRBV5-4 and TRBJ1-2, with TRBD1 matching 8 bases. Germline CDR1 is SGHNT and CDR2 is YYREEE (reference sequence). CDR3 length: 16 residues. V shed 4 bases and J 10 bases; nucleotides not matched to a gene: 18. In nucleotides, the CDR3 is TGTGCCAGCAGCAGCAACAGGGGGGTTGGAACCGCGGCCTACACCTTC. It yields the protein CASSSNRGVGTAAYTF.

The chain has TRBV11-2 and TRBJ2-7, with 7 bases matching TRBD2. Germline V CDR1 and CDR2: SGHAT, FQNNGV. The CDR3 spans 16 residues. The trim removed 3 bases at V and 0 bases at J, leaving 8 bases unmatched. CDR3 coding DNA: TGTGCCAGCAGCTTTAGCCCGGGACTATCCTCCTACGAGCAGTACTTC. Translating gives CASSFSPGLSSYEQYF.

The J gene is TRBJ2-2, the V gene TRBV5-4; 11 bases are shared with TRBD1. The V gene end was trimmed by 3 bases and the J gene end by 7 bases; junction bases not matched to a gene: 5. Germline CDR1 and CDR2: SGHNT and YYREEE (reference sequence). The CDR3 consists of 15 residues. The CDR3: CASSSGQGANGELFF. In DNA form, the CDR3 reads TGTGCCAGCAGCTCCGGACAGGGGGCAAACGGGGAGCTGTTTTTT.

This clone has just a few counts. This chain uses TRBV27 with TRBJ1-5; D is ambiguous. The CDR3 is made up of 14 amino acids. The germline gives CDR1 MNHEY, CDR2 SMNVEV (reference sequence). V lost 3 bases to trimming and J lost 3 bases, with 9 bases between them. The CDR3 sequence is CASSFGQSNQPQHF. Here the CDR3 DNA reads TGTGCCAGCAGTTTTGGGCAGTCCAATCAGCCCCAGCATTTT.

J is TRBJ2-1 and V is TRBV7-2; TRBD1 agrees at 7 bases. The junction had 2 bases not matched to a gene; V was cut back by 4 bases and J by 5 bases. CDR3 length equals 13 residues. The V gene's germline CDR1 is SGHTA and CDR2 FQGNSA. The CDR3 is CASSSGQNNEQFF. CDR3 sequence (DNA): TGTGCCAGCAGCTCGGGACAGAACAATGAGCAGTTCTTC.

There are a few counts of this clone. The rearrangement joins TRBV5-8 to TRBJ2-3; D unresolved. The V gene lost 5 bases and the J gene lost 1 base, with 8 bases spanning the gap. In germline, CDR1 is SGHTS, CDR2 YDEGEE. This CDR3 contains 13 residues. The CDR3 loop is CASRVFGTDTQYF. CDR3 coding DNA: TGTGCCAGCAGGGTTTTTGGCACAGATACGCAGTATTTT.

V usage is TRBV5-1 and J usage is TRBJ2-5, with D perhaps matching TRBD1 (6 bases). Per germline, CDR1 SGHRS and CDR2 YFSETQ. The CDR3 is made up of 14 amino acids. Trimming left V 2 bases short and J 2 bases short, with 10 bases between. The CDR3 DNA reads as TGCGCCAGCAGCTTTCCGGGACAACAAGAGACCCAGTACTTC. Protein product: CASSFPGQQETQYF.

DNA for the CDR3: TGTGCCAGCAGTTCCCCGTTAGCGGGAGGGTACGAGCAGTACTTC. Translation gives CASSSPLAGGYEQYF. The J gene is TRBJ2-7, the V gene TRBV6-1; 11 bases align to TRBD2. With 5 bases clipped from V and 4 bases from J, the junction kept 7 bases outside the gene matches. The CDR3 runs 15 residues. Germline V gene sequence: CDR1 MNHNS, CDR2 SASEGT.

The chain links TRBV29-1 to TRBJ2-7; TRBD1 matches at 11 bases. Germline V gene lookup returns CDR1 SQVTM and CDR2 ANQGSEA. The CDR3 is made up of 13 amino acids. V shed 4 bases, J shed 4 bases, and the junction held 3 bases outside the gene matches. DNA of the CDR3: TGCAGCGTTGTTGGGACAGGGGGGTACGAGCAGTACTTC. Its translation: CSVVGTGGYEQYF.

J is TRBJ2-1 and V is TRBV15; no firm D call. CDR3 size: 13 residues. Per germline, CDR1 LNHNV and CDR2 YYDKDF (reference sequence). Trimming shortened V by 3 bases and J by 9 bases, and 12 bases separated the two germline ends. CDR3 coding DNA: TGTGCCACCAGCAGGAGAGGAAGCGTTGAGCAGTTCTTC. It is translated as CATSRRGSVEQFF.

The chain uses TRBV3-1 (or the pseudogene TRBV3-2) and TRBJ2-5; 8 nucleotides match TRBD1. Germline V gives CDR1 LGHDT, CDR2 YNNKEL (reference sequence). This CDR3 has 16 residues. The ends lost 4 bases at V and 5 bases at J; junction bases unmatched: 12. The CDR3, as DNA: TGTGCCAGCAGCCCGAGGGCAGGACAGGGTCCGGAGACCCAGTACTTC. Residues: CASSPRAGQGPETQYF.

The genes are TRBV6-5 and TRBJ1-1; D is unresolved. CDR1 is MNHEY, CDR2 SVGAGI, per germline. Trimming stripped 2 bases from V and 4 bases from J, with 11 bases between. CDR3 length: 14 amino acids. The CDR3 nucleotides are TGTGCCAGCAGTTACACGCTACCGGGCACTGAAGCTTTCTTT. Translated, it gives CASSYTLPGTEAFF.

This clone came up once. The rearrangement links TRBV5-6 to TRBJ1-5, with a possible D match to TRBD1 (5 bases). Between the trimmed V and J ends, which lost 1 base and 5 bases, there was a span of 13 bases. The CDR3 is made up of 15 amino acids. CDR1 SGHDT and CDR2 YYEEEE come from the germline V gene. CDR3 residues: CASSLLGRSDQPQHF. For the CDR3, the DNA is TGTGCCAGCAGCTTGCTGGGACGATCCGATCAGCCCCAGCATTTT.

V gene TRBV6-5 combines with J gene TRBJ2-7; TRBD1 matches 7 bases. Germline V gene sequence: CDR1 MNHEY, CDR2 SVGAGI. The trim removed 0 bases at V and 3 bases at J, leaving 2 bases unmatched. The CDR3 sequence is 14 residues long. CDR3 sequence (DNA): TGTGCCAGCAGTTACTCTTGGACAGGCTACGAGCAGTACTTC. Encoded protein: CASSYSWTGYEQYF.

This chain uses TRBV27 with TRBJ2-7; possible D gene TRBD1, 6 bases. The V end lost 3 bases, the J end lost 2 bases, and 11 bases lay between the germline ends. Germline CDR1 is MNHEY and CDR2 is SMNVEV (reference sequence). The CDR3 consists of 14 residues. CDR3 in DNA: TGTGCCAGCAGTTTTGGGACAAAAACCTACGAGCAGTACTTC. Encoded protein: CASSFGTKTYEQYF.

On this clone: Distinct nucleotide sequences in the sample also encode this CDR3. CDR3 in amino acids: CASSYPSGEQYF. CDR3 DNA sequence: TGTGCCAGCAGTTACCCCTCGGGCGAGCAGTACTTC. The genes are TRBV6-2 or TRBV6-3 and TRBJ2-7, with D unresolved. V was shortened by 2 bases and J by 6 bases, with 8 bases between the two germline ends. CDR1 and CDR2 from the germline V gene are MNHEY and SVGEGT. This CDR3 comprises 12 residues.

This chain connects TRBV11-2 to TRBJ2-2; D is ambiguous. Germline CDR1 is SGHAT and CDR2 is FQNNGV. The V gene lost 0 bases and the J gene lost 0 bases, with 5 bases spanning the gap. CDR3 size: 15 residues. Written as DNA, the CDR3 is TGTGCCAGCAGCTTAGAGGGGTCGAACACCGGGGAGCTGTTTTTT. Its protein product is CASSLEGSNTGELFF.

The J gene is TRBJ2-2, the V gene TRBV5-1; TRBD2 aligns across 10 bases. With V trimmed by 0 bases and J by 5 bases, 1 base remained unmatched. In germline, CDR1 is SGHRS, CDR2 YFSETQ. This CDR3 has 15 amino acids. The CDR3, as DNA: TGCGCCAGCAGCTTGGAGCGGGAGGGGACCGGGGAGCTGTTTTTT. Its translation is CASSLEREGTGELFF.

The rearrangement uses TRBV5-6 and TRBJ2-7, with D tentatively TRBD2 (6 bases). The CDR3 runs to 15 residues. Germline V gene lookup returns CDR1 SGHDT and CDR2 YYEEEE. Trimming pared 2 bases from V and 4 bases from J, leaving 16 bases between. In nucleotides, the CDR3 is TGTGCCAGCAGCTTAACGGTGGGGGGTCGTTACGAGCAGTACTTC. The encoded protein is CASSLTVGGRYEQYF.

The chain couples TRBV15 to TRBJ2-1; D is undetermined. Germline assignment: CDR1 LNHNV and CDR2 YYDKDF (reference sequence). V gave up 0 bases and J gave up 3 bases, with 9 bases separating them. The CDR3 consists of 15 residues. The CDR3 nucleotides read TGTGCCACCAGCAGAGAGAAGAATTTCTACAATGAGCAGTTCTTC. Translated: CATSREKNFYNEQFF.

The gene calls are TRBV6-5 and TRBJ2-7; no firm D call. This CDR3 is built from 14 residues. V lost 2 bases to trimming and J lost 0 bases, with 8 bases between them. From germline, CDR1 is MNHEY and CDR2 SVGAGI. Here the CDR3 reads CASSYVGNSYEQYF. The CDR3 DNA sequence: TGTGCCAGCAGTTACGTGGGCAACTCCTACGAGCAGTACTTC.

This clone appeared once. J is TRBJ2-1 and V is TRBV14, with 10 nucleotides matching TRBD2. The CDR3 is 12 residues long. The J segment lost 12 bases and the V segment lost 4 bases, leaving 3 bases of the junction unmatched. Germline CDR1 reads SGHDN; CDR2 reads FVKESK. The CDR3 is CASSPLAGRQFF. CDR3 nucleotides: TGTGCCAGCAGCCCACTAGCGGGAAGGCAGTTCTTC.

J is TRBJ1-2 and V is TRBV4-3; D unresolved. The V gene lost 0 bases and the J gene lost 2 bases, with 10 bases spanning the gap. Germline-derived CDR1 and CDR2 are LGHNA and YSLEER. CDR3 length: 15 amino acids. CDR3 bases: TGCGCCAGCAGCCAAGAACATGGGCAGAACTATGGCTACACCTTC. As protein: CASSQEHGQNYGYTF.

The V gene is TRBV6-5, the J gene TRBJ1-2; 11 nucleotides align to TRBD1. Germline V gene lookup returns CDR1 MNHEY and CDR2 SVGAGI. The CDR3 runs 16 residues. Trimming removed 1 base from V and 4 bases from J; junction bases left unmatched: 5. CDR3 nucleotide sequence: TGTGCCAGCAGTTACTTGGGACAGGGGGGGTTCTATGGCTACACCTTC. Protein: CASSYLGQGGFYGYTF.

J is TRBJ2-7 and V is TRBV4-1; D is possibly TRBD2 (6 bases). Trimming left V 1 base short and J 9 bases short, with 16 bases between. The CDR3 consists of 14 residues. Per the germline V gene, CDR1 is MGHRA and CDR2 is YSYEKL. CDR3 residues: CASSQASSSAGQYF. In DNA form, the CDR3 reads TGCGCCAGCAGCCAAGCGAGTTCTAGCGCCGGGCAGTACTTC.